The sequence of this T cell receptor (beta chain) was determined in a study of identical twins. The authors used template switching to add a universal primer site and gave cDNA unique molecular identifiers. TCRdb independently ran MiXCR on the 5' RACE reads; one entry per CDR3 protein. The table records 240,000 or so distinct CDR3 sequences, 5.5% to 7% of them present only once. Between the trimmed V and J ends, which lost 5 bases and 4 bases, there was a span of 11 bases. This CDR3 has 14 amino acids. The germline gives CDR1 MRHNA, CDR2 SNTAGT. The same data also went into a second study, on yellow fever vaccine responses in identical twins.

The gene calls are TRBV6-4 and TRBJ2-2; D call uncertain. This TCR was sampled from a young woman in good health. Input material: memory (CD45RO+) T cells sorted from blood. The CDR3 protein is CASSPVGVTGELFF. CDR3 sequence (DNA): TGTGCCAGCAGTCCCGTTGGTGTCACCGGGGAGCTGTTTTTT.